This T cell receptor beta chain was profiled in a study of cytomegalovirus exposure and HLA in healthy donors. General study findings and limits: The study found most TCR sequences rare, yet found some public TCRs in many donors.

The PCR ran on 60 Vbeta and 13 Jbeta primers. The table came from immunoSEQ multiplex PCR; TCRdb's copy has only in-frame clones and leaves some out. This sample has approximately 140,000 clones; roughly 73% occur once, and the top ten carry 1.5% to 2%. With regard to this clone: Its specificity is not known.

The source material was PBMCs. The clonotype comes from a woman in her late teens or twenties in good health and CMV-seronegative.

The CDR3 nucleotides are TGTGCCAGCCAGGGGGGTAGGAGGGTTACCTACGAGCAGTACTTC. Residues: CASQGGRRVTYEQYF. V is TRBV28 and J is TRBJ2-7; maybe TRBD1 (7 bases). V gave up 8 bases and J gave up 2 bases, with 19 bases separating them. CDR3 length equals 15 residues. Germline-derived CDR1 and CDR2 are MDHEN and SYDVKM. The full variable domain, rest sourced from reference TRBV28 and TRBJ2-7, is DVKVTQSSRYLVKRTGEKVFLECVQDMDHENMFWYRQDPGLGLRLIYFSYDVKMKEKGDIPEGYSVSREKKERFSLILESASTNQTSMYLCASQGGRRVTYEQYFGPGTRLTVT.